A selection of T cell receptor beta chains follows, all from one sample in a study of cytomegalovirus exposure and HLA in healthy donors. TCRdb's table, derived via immunoSEQ multiplex PCR, lists solely in-frame clones and lacks some. The repertoire holds 100,000 to 150,000 clones, about three quarters seen once, with approximately 1.5% in the top ten. The sequencing input was PBMCs. Receptors originate from a woman in her late teens or twenties in good health and CMV-seronegative. Each CDR3 is given with its conserved first and last residue. A D gene is named only where the DNA matches it firmly. Some rows have no size entry. The others give once, few or many, or a class for an expanded clone.

cdr3_nt | cdr3_aa | clone_size | j_call | v_call | d_call
TGTGCCTGGAGTGGGGGAGGAGGGAGAGGCTCTTATGGCTACACCTTC | CAWSGGGGRGSYGYTF | NA | TRBJ1-2 | TRBV30 | NA
TGCGCCAGCAGCTTGTCCCGGGACAGTAACACCGGGGAGCTGTTTTTT | CASSLSRDSNTGELFF | once | TRBJ2-2 | TRBV5-1 | TRBD1
TGTGCCAGCAGTTACTCGATTGGTGGGCCCCAGTACTTC | CASSYSIGGPQYF | once | TRBJ2-5 | TRBV6-5 | NA
TGCGCCAGCAGCCAAGAGCGTGGGCCCCGACTAGCGGGAGGGCATCGGAACGAGCAGTACTTC | CASSQERGPRLAGGHRNEQYF | few | TRBJ2-7 | TRBV4-1 | TRBD2
TGTGCCAGTAGTACCCTCCCGGGACAGCCCTCCTTCTTT | CASSTLPGQPSFF | NA | TRBJ1-1 | TRBV19 | TRBD1
TGTGCCAGCCGACCCAGGTTATCGGAGACCCAGTACTTC | CASRPRLSETQYF | NA | TRBJ2-5 | TRBV2 | NA
TGCGCCAGCAGCGACCCACAGGGGAAATCGGTAGCTTTCTTT | CASSDPQGKSVAFF | once | TRBJ1-1 | TRBV5-1 | TRBD1
TGTGCCAAAGACGGACAATTGAACACTGAAGCTTTCTTT | CAKDGQLNTEAFF | NA | TRBJ1-1 | TRBV2 | NA
TGTGCCAGCAGTTCCTTCCTAGGATTCCCCTCTGGGGCCAACGTCCTGACTTTC | CASSSFLGFPSGANVLTF | NA | TRBJ2-6 | TRBV27 | NA
TGTGCCAGCAGTGATGGGACTAGCGGGAAGTTTGAGTACTTC | CASSDGTSGKFEYF | NA | TRBJ2-7 | TRBV27 | TRBD2
TGTGCCAGCAGGGACACTAACTATGGCTACACCTTC | CASRDTNYGYTF | NA | TRBJ1-2 | TRBV21-1 | NA
TGCAGCGTTGTAATGGGCAGGGGCACGCTAAGAGGGAACTACGAGCAGTACTTC | CSVVMGRGTLRGNYEQYF | once | TRBJ2-7 | TRBV29-1 | NA
TGCGCCAGCGGCGTACTAGGGGGATCCTACAATGAGCAGTTCTTC | CASGVLGGSYNEQFF | once | TRBJ2-1 | TRBV5-1 | NA
TGCGCCAGCAGCCCCCGATGGCCTAGCGGGAGCGGAGGCACAGATACGCAGTATTTT | CASSPRWPSGSGGTDTQYF | NA | TRBJ2-3 | TRBV4-1 | TRBD2
TGTGCCAGTAGACGTGGGGGAGGCCCTGAAGCTTTCTTT | CASRRGGGPEAFF | few | TRBJ1-1 | TRBV19 | NA
TGTGCCATCCGACAGGGTGTTGATCAGCCCCAGCATTTT | CAIRQGVDQPQHF | NA | TRBJ1-5 | TRBV27 | TRBD1
TGTGCCAGCAACAATCGCCCTTTTGGGGCCAACGTCCTGACTTTC | CASNNRPFGANVLTF | NA | TRBJ2-6 | TRBV7-9 | NA
TGTGCCAGCAGTCCCGGGACAGTTGTCTACGAGCAGTACTTC | CASSPGTVVYEQYF | NA | TRBJ2-7 | TRBV5-4 | TRBD1
TGCGCCAGCAGCCAAGATGGGACTCTCACCGAGCAGTACTTC | CASSQDGTLTEQYF | NA | TRBJ2-7 | TRBV4-1 | NA
TGCGCCAGCAGCCAGGGGGTGACAGGGGGCAATCAGCCCCAGCATTTT | CASSQGVTGGNQPQHF | NA | TRBJ1-5 | TRBV4-1 | TRBD1
TGTGCCAGCTCCTGGGGGCTAACCTACGAGCAGTACTTC | CASSWGLTYEQYF | NA | TRBJ2-7 | TRBV19 | NA
TGTGCCAGCAGTGTAACAGTCCAAGAGACCCAGTACTTC | CASSVTVQETQYF | NA | TRBJ2-5 | TRBV2 | NA
TGTGCCAGCAGTGACAGGGCTAACCCAAGTGGCTACACCTTC | CASSDRANPSGYTF | NA | TRBJ1-2 | TRBV6-1 | NA
TGCGCCAGCTCCAAAGGGGAAACCTACGAGCAGTACTTC | CASSKGETYEQYF | NA | TRBJ2-7 | TRBV5-1 | NA
TGCGCCAGCAGCTTCGAGGGGGACCGCTACACCTTC | CASSFEGDRYTF | NA | TRBJ1-2 | TRBV5-1 | NA
TGTGCCAGCAGCTCTTCGGGAGCGGGAGGGCCACACCGGGAGCTGTTTTTT | CASSSSGAGGPHRELFF | NA | TRBJ2-2 | TRBV7-8 | TRBD2
TGTGCCAGCTCACCAAAAACCGAGTTCACCTACGAGCAGTACTTC | CASSPKTEFTYEQYF | few | TRBJ2-7 | TRBV18 | NA
TGTGCCTGGAACTTCATCGGGGGGAACACTGAAGCTTTCTTT | CAWNFIGGNTEAFF | NA | TRBJ1-1 | TRBV30 | NA
TGTGCCAGCAGTGACTGGACAGGGGTGGGGAACACTGAAGCTTTCTTT | CASSDWTGVGNTEAFF | once | TRBJ1-1 | TRBV2 | TRBD1
TGCGCCAGCAGTGAGGGGGGGAACCAGCCCCAGCATTTT | CASSEGGNQPQHF | NA | TRBJ1-5 | TRBV10-2 | NA
TGTTCCAGCAGTACCTCGGACAGGGGTACGACTGAAGCTTTCTTT | CSSSTSDRGTTEAFF | NA | TRBJ1-1 | TRBV7-9 | TRBD1
TGCAGCGTAGGGACTAGGTATTACAATGAGCAGTTCTTC | CSVGTRYYNEQFF | NA | TRBJ2-1 | TRBV29-1 | TRBD2
TGTGCCAGCAGCTTTTTAGCGGGAGTAAACGATGAGCAGTTCTTC | CASSFLAGVNDEQFF | NA | TRBJ2-1 | TRBV11-2 | TRBD2
TGTGCCAGCAGCCCAGAGGTCGACTATGGCTACACCTTC | CASSPEVDYGYTF | NA | TRBJ1-2 | TRBV11-2 | NA
TGTGCCAGTAGTCCTAGCGGGAGGGCCGGGGAAGAGACCCAGTACTTC | CASSPSGRAGEETQYF | NA | TRBJ2-5 | TRBV19 | TRBD2
TGTGCCTGGAGTGGCAGTAATCGTGGCTCGGGGGAGCAGTACTTC | CAWSGSNRGSGEQYF | NA | TRBJ2-7 | TRBV30 | NA
TGTGCCAGTAGCCCGGGACTAGCGGGCTACGAGCAGTACTTC | CASSPGLAGYEQYF | NA | TRBJ2-7 | TRBV19 | TRBD2
TGTGCCAGCAGCTACGGGAGCACAGATACGCAGTATTTT | CASSYGSTDTQYF | NA | TRBJ2-3 | TRBV4-2 | NA
TGTGCCAGCAGTACTAGGGGACTAGTCGATGAGCAGTTCTTC | CASSTRGLVDEQFF | NA | TRBJ2-1 | TRBV6-6 | TRBD2
TGTGCCTGGAGTGTAAGTGTGGGTGACAGTTTCTCTGGAAACACCATATATTTT | CAWSVSVGDSFSGNTIYF | NA | TRBJ1-3 | TRBV30 | NA
TGTGCCAGCTCACCCAGGGGGCGAGAGGGAACTGAAGCTTTCTTT | CASSPRGREGTEAFF | NA | TRBJ1-1 | TRBV18 | TRBD1
TGTGCCAGCAGTGAAGGGGGCGCGAAGGCTTTCTTT | CASSEGGAKAFF | NA | TRBJ1-1 | TRBV2 | NA
TGTGCTAGTGGTTTGGTATCTGGAGTCTCCTACGAGCAGTACTTC | CASGLVSGVSYEQYF | NA | TRBJ2-7 | TRBV12-5 | NA
TGTGCCAGCAGCCCCTCATGGGGGGACTACGGCGAGCAGTACTTC | CASSPSWGDYGEQYF | NA | TRBJ2-7 | TRBV7-2 | TRBD2
TGTGCCAGCAGTAGCGGCTCCTACAATGAGCAGTTCTTC | CASSSGSYNEQFF | NA | TRBJ2-1 | TRBV6-4 | NA
TGTGCCAGCAGTGAGTCGGGGAGTAGTGGCAATCAGCCCCAGCATTTT | CASSESGSSGNQPQHF | NA | TRBJ1-5 | TRBV2 | NA
TGTGCCAGCAGTTTATCCCTCCGCAATGAGCAGTTCTTC | CASSLSLRNEQFF | NA | TRBJ2-1 | TRBV27 | NA
TGTGCCAGCAGCTTAGTAGATACTGAGTATGGCTACACCTTC | CASSLVDTEYGYTF | once | TRBJ1-2 | TRBV7-9 | NA
TGTGCCAGCAACAGGGCCCACGAGCAGTACTTC | CASNRAHEQYF | NA | TRBJ2-7 | TRBV2 | NA
TGTGCCAGCAGCTTCCCCCGCTTAGCTGGCTACACCTTC | CASSFPRLAGYTF | NA | TRBJ1-2 | TRBV5-4 | NA
TGTGCCAGCAGTATGGCCGGGGGCACTGAAGCTTTCTTT | CASSMAGGTEAFF | once | TRBJ1-1 | TRBV7-9 | NA
TGTGCCAGCGGTAAATTTGAGGTGGGGACCCAGTACTTC | CASGKFEVGTQYF | NA | TRBJ2-5 | TRBV27 | NA
TGTGCCTGGAGTCCCCAGTGGAATGAGCAGTTCTTC | CAWSPQWNEQFF | NA | TRBJ2-1 | TRBV30 | NA
TGCGCCAGCAGCTTGACAGGGTCGGCGGAGTCTGTGCAGTACTTC | CASSLTGSAESVQYF | NA | TRBJ2-7 | TRBV5-1 | NA
TGTGCCAGTAGTATGGCTCTAGCGGGAGGGACCGAGCAGTACTTC | CASSMALAGGTEQYF | NA | TRBJ2-7 | TRBV19 | TRBD2
TGTGCCAGTAGTATTGGGGCGGGCAATCAGCCCCAGCATTTT | CASSIGAGNQPQHF | few | TRBJ1-5 | TRBV19 | NA
TGTGCCAGCAGAATCCCGGGACAGGGAAACCCATACGCTTTCTTT | CASRIPGQGNPYAFF | NA | TRBJ1-1 | TRBV11-2 | TRBD1
TGTGCCAGCAGTTACAGCTATAGCAATCAGCCCCAGCATTTT | CASSYSYSNQPQHF | NA | TRBJ1-5 | TRBV6-5 | NA
TGTGCCGGCAGTTCCGCAGGGGGCAGCTATGGCTACACCTTC | CAGSSAGGSYGYTF | NA | TRBJ1-2 | TRBV6-5 | TRBD1
TGTGCCAGCAAAGGGGCGAGTGAAGCTTTCTTT | CASKGASEAFF | NA | TRBJ1-1 | TRBV25-1 | NA